This TCR beta chain was recorded in a study of shared clonotypes between healthy human individuals. Study-level points and caveats: Sequencing of the sorted subsets was shown by rarefaction to be incomplete despite large depth.

Of note for this clone: What it binds is not known.

Between the trimmed V and J ends, which lost 8 bases and 4 bases, there was a span of 17 bases. Germline V gene lookup returns CDR1 GTSNPN and CDR2 SVGIG (reference sequence). The CDR3 is 13 residues long. Sorted-subset replicate PCR reactions were performed with approximately 200 ng DNA, corresponding to roughly 30,000 T cell genomes. Study processing details: Without quality scores, immunoSEQ junctional reads could not be filtered like full-length reads. Produced via immunoSEQ multiplex PCR; TCRdb's table is partial and in-frame only. That table supplies the V and J calls and clone size; D and trimming were determined from the DNA. The sample holds some 1,100,000 clones, 75% to 85% seen once.

Sequencing was carried out using memory CD4+ T cells from PBMCs. As to subset: CD45RA-negative fraction. This chain uses TRBV30 with TRBJ1-2; D gene unclear. This sequence was found in a man younger than 35 in good health. Some clones in this sample may be carry-over from other donors' samples. The DNA of the CDR3 is TGTGCCGCAAGGGAAGTTCGGAGCTATGGCTACACCTTC. It codes for CAAREVRSYGYTF.